What follows are 23 T cell receptor beta chains derived from one specimen sequenced in a study of blood T cell repertoires in COVID-19. The repertoire was sequenced with immunoSEQ multiplex PCR; TCRdb's copy has only in-frame clones and lacks some. The sample has approximately 97,000 clones, about nine tenths seen once. The sequenced sample was peripheral blood. The source is a woman aged 50 to 65 with COVID-19, enrolled during active disease.

V and J are TRBV23-1 and TRBJ1-2, with D perhaps TRBD1 (6 bases). TRBV23-1 is known as an ORF, though its function is uncertain. The CDR3 is 15 residues long. Trimming shortened V by 0 bases and J by 0 bases, and 8 bases separated the two germline ends. Written as DNA, the CDR3 is TGCGCCAGCAGTCAATCGAGGACAGCTAACTATGGCTACACCTTC. Its protein is CASSQSRTANYGYTF.

The rearrangement joins TRBV28 to TRBJ2-7; TRBD1 agrees at 9 bases. CDR3 size: 15 residues. Germline-derived CDR1 and CDR2 are MDHEN and SYDVKM. J was trimmed by 5 bases and V by 6 bases; bases with no gene match: 11. CDR3 amino acids: CASSPAGQGRHEQYF. The CDR3 region has the DNA TGTGCCAGCAGCCCTGCGGGACAGGGCAGGCACGAGCAGTACTTC.

V and J are TRBV4-1 and TRBJ1-2, with 7 bases lining up with TRBD1. J was trimmed by 0 bases and V by 1 base; bases with no gene match: 8. Germline V lookup: CDR1 MGHRA, CDR2 YSYEKL. The CDR3 has 17 residues. CDR3 protein: CASSQGSVDRPNYGYTF. For the CDR3, the DNA is TGCGCCAGCAGCCAAGGTAGTGTGGACAGGCCTAACTATGGCTACACCTTC.

The CDR3: CASSSRTSGGFWDEQFF. For the CDR3, the DNA is TGTGCCAGCAGCAGTCGGACTAGCGGGGGGTTTTGGGATGAGCAGTTCTTC. V is TRBV28 and J is TRBJ2-1, with 14 bases aligning to TRBD2. The CDR3 spans 17 residues. V trimming: 6 bases; J trimming: 8 bases; junction bases outside the gene matches: 12. Looked up from germline, CDR1 is MDHEN and CDR2 is SYDVKM.

This clone was seen once. This same CDR3 is encoded by further DNA sequences in the sample. The chain is built from TRBV9 and TRBJ2-1; 9 nucleotides agree with TRBD2. Germline CDR1 is SGDLS and CDR2 is YYNGEE. This CDR3 is built from 16 residues. J lost 6 bases, V lost 1 base, and 8 bases had no gene match. CDR3: CASSVSGRGGPNEQFF. The CDR3 DNA is TGTGCCAGCAGCGTATCGGGGCGGGGGGGCCCCAATGAGCAGTTCTTC.

V is TRBV30 and J is TRBJ1-2; TRBD1 matches at 8 bases. The CDR3 runs to 13 residues. The germline CDR1 and CDR2 sequences are GTSNPN and SVGIG (reference sequence). V gave up 8 bases and J gave up 5 bases; unmatched junction bases: 10. As DNA, the CDR3 is TGTGCCAGACTCCGGGACAGGCCTTATGGCTACACCTTC. Its translation is CARLRDRPYGYTF.

The CDR3 region has the DNA TGTGCTAGTGGTTATGTAGCGGGACCGGAGAATGAGCAGTTCTTC. Its protein product is CASGYVAGPENEQFF. The V and J genes are TRBV12-5 and TRBJ2-1; 8 nucleotides match TRBD2. The germline CDR1 and CDR2 sequences are LGHNT and FRNRAP. The length of the CDR3 is 15 residues. J gave up 7 bases and V 4 bases, and 9 bases lay outside the gene matches.

V gene TRBV28 combines with J gene TRBJ2-3; 8 bases are shared with TRBD1. The CDR3 runs 16 residues. The germline CDR1 and CDR2 sequences are MDHEN and SYDVKM. After removal of 5 bases from V and 0 bases from J, the junction contained 7 bases not matched to a gene. The CDR3 DNA reads as TGTGCCAGCAGTCTTCGGACAGGGCGGAGCACAGATACGCAGTATTTT. Amino acid sequence: CASSLRTGRSTDTQYF.

The rearrangement joins TRBV5-6 to TRBJ1-1; D call uncertain. V was pared by 2 bases and J by 5 bases, with 10 bases between. The V gene's germline CDR1 is SGHDT and CDR2 YYEEEE. CDR3 length: 13 residues. The CDR3 spells CASSFGGFTEAFF. The CDR3 DNA sequence: TGTGCCAGCAGCTTTGGAGGGTTTACTGAAGCTTTCTTT.

The chain carries TRBV10-3 and TRBJ2-3; D is unclear. V gave up 5 bases and J gave up 1 base, with 10 bases separating them. This CDR3 has 14 residues. Germline-derived CDR1 and CDR2 are ENHRY and SYGVKD. DNA of the CDR3: TGTGCCATCAGTCTAGAATTCGGCACAGATACGCAGTATTTT. Amino acids: CAISLEFGTDTQYF.

The CDR3 sequence: CASSQDYRGGATDTQYF. The CDR3 region has the DNA TGCGCCAGCAGCCAAGATTACAGAGGGGGGGCAACGGATACGCAGTATTTT. The chain links TRBV4-3 to TRBJ2-3; D is possibly TRBD2 (7 bases). From germline, CDR1 is LGHNA and CDR2 YSLEER. The V gene lost 0 bases and the J gene lost 6 bases, with 19 bases spanning the gap. CDR3 size: 17 residues.

The chain is built from TRBV7-9 and TRBJ2-7, with 8 bases fitting TRBD1. V trimming: 5 bases; J trimming: 1 base; junction bases outside the gene matches: 10. The CDR3 length is 16 residues. Germline-derived CDR1 and CDR2 are SEHNR and FQNEAQ (reference sequence). CDR3: CASSPVGTGPSYEQYF. The CDR3 DNA is TGTGCCAGCAGCCCCGTCGGGACAGGACCATCCTACGAGCAGTACTTC. Full variable domain (remainder filled in from reference TRBV7-9 and TRBJ2-7): DTGVSQNPRHKITKRGQNVTFRCDPISEHNRLYWYRQTLGQGPEFLTYFQNEAQLEKSRLLSDRFSAERPKGSFSTLEIQRTEQGDSAMYLCASSPVGTGPSYEQYFGPGTRLTVT.

The rearrangement joins TRBV3-1 (or the pseudogene TRBV3-2) to TRBJ2-1; 10 bases are a match to TRBD2. Per the germline V gene, CDR1 is LGHDT and CDR2 is YNNKEL (reference sequence). The V and J ends lost 6 bases and 7 bases, in that order; junction bases with no gene match: 6. CDR3 length: 14 residues. CDR3 in DNA: TGTGCCAGCAGAGGAGCGGGGGGGCCAAATGAGCAGTTCTTC. Residues: CASRGAGGPNEQFF.

The chain combines TRBV3-1 (or the pseudogene TRBV3-2) with TRBJ2-1; TRBD2 matches at 9 bases. V was pared by 0 bases and J by 6 bases, with 9 bases of the junction left unmatched. Germline-derived CDR1 and CDR2 are LGHDT and YNNKEL (reference sequence). The CDR3 totals 17 residues. CDR3 nucleotides: TGTGCCAGCAGCCAAGAGGGCAGCGGGGGGCCGTCCAATGAGCAGTTCTTC. Its translation is CASSQEGSGGPSNEQFF.

V is TRBV5-1 and J is TRBJ2-3, with D perhaps matching TRBD1 (6 bases). Germline V gives CDR1 SGHRS, CDR2 YFSETQ. V was shortened by 7 bases and J by 2 bases, with 11 bases between the two germline ends. The CDR3 totals 13 residues. The CDR3 DNA reads TGCGCCAGCCGCCGGGACAACACAGATACGCAGTATTTT. Its protein product is CASRRDNTDTQYF.

The CDR3 nucleotides are TGTGCCAGCAGCCGACTAGCTCATACAGATACGCAGTATTTT. Translated, it gives CASSRLAHTDTQYF. This chain uses TRBV7-3 with TRBJ2-3, with 7 bases fitting TRBD2. The germline V gene has CDR1 SGHTA and CDR2 FQGTGA. The CDR3 has 14 amino acids. Unmatched junction bases numbered 5, after V lost 5 bases and J lost 3 bases. The complete variable domain, with remaining parts taken from reference TRBV7-3 and TRBJ2-3, reads GAGVSQTPSNKVTEKGKYVELRCDPISGHTALYWYRQSLGQGPEFLIYFQGTGAADDSGLPNDRFFAVRPEGSVSTLKIQRTERGDSAVYLCASSRLAHTDTQYFGPGTRLTVL.

The chain combines TRBV9 with TRBJ1-3; D remains ambiguous. CDR3 size: 13 residues. V lost 9 bases to trimming and J lost 3 bases, with 13 bases between them. Germline lookup yields CDR1 SGDLS and CDR2 YYNGEE. The CDR3 DNA reads as TGTGCCACCAGTTCGGGGATTGGAAACACCATATATTTT. This gives the protein CATSSGIGNTIYF.

The table lists this clone with a count of one. This sequence joins TRBV4-1 and TRBJ2-7, with D unresolved. Trimming took 1 base from V and 6 from J, leaving 4 bases between them. This CDR3 has 11 residues. Germline V gene lookup returns CDR1 MGHRA and CDR2 YSYEKL. CDR3 residues: CASSQGAEQYF. The CDR3 coding sequence is TGCGCCAGCAGCCAAGGAGCCGAGCAGTACTTC.

The chain carries TRBV3-1 (or the pseudogene TRBV3-2) and TRBJ1-3; D is possibly TRBD1 (6 bases). The V gene lost 0 bases and the J gene lost 7 bases, with 13 bases spanning the gap. CDR1 is LGHDT, CDR2 YNNKEL, per germline (reference sequence). CDR3 length: 15 residues. The CDR3 DNA reads TGTGCCAGCAGCCAAGAAGGACAGAGAAGGAACACCATATATTTT. This translates into CASSQEGQRRNTIYF.

The chain joins TRBV11-2 to TRBJ1-4; D unresolved. CDR1 SGHAT and CDR2 FQNNGV come from the germline V gene. V was cut by 1 base and J by 8 bases, with 8 bases left in between. This CDR3 has 13 residues. DNA for the CDR3: TGTGCCAGCAGCTTAGCCGCGGGGGAAAAACTGTTTTTT. Residues: CASSLAAGEKLFF.

This rearrangement joins TRBV19 to TRBJ1-2; perhaps TRBD1 as D (6 bases). The germline V gene encodes CDR1 LNHDA and CDR2 SQIVND (reference sequence). The CDR3 covers 15 residues. Deletions cut 1 base from V and 2 bases from J, with 11 bases between. CDR3 residues: CASSIGAGVNYGYTF. The DNA of the CDR3 is TGTGCCAGTAGTATAGGGGCAGGGGTGAACTATGGCTACACCTTC.

The V gene is TRBV12-2, the J gene TRBJ2-5; TRBD1 was called by the table and not checked on the DNA. TRBV12-2 counts as a pseudogene. The length of the CDR3 is 14 residues. CDR3 sequence reads: CASRLRKRGETQYF. DNA of the CDR3: TGTGCAAGTCGCTTGAGGAAAAGGGGCGAGACCCAGTACTTC.

This chain uses TRBV21-1 with TRBJ2-7; TRBD2, the D gene given by the table, was not confirmed from the DNA. TRBV21-1 is flagged as a pseudogene. This CDR3 is 16 amino acids long. The CDR3 here is CASSKVGRRTHYEQYF. As DNA, the CDR3 is TGTGCCAGCAGCAAAGTTGGCAGGAGGACCCACTACGAGCAGTACTTC.